This T cell receptor beta chain was retrieved from a study of blood T cell repertoires in COVID-19. Study context: COVID-19 samples collected from the United States, Italy and Spain covered acute and convalescent phases. Nucleic acid was either cDNA or gDNA, and it came from T cells, B-cell-depleted T cells, or PBMCs.

Enrolled through a virtual design, the participants were between about 18 and 100 years of age and came from about two dozen US areas. Germline values: CDR1 SGDLS, CDR2 YYNGEE. The CDR3 runs 14 residues. The ends lost 5 bases at V and 5 bases at J; junction bases unmatched: 7. Produced via immunoSEQ multiplex PCR; TCRdb's table is partial and in-frame only. The sample has 470,000 or so clones, roughly 87% seen once. The material sequenced was PBMCs or T cells enriched from blood (not recorded which). The clonotype was recovered from a woman aged 18-30 years with acute COVID-19. The chain joins TRBV9 to TRBJ2-7, with 10 bases lining up with TRBD1. DNA of the CDR3: TGTGCCAGCAGTCCGGGACAGGGGTCCCACGAGCAGTACTTC. Its translation is CASSPGQGSHEQYF.